This T cell receptor (beta chain) came from a study of T-cell memory formation after mild COVID-19. TCRdb analysed the 5' RACE reads with MiXCR anew, one entry per CDR3 protein. The sample yields 210,000 or so distinct CDR3 sequences, 25% to 35% seen once. Sequenced: PBMCs or a T cell subset sorted from them (not recorded which). The receptor's source is an adult woman who had mild COVID-19 (a few samples of this study predate the infection). Cell type and time point are not known.

CDR3 coding DNA: TGTGCCACCAGTGAACCGGGGGGCGGGAGAACCGAGCAGTACTTC. It translates to CATSEPGGGRTEQYF. The V gene is TRBV24-1, the J gene TRBJ2-7; a weak D match, TRBD2 (7 bases). Germline CDR1 KGHDR, CDR2 SFDVKD. The CDR3 has 15 residues. V lost 4 bases and J lost 6, with 18 bases in between.